A selection of T cell receptor beta chains follows, all from one sample in a study of PD-L1 blockade in urothelial cancer. Profiled with immunoSEQ multiplex PCR; TCRdb holds only in-frame clones, not every one. The sample contains about 120,000 clones, roughly 83% of which appear only once. The sample here was PBMCs, taken around atezolizumab (anti-PD-L1) treatment. The origin of the receptors is a man aged 50 or older with urothelial cancer. Both conserved end residues are part of each CDR3. D genes are given only for firm matches.

d_call	v_call	cdr3_aa
TRBD2	TRBV5-3	CARSPREGEQYF
TRBD2	TRBV7-9	CAGGIAGGWEQYF
TRBD2	TRBV5-5	CASSLLAGNYEQYF
.	TRBV29-1	CSVGRSTEAFF
.	TRBV4-1	CASSQVGRELRNTQYF
TRBD2	TRBV29-1	CSVSRLAGKETQYF
.	TRBV6-5	CASSLAGSNQPQHF
TRBD1	TRBV18	CASSPTGTGGTDTQYF
TRBD2	TRBV5-1	CASSLMASGQETQYF
TRBD2	TRBV7-7	CASSSSGRGETQYF
.	TRBV19	CASSIDRGYEQYF
.	TRBV5-4	CASSPPSASSYNEQFF
.	TRBV11-2	CASSLSARAFGGEQFF
TRBD1	TRBV11-2	CASSQTGFYGYTF
TRBD2	TRBV10-3	CAIGTSGPPAGEQFF
.	TRBV27	CASSFGIRYEQYF
.	TRBV25-1	CASNRETVQEQYF
.	TRBV5-1	CASSPGVTGVYNEQFF
TRBD1	TRBV9	CASSVGQSTEAFF
.	TRBV6-1	CASSSGTRTGQYF
.	TRBV27	CASSLVGSGANVLTF
.	TRBV28	CASSSAGYEQYF
TRBD2	TRBV27	CASRGLAGQTQYF
.	TRBV5-5	CASSLAHASTEAFF
.	TRBV5-1	CASSSGTLNAKNIQYF
.	TRBV20-1	CSARSGYGYTF
TRBD2	TRBV6-5	CASSFGTSGRGGEQFF
.	TRBV20-1	CSAPRTGELFF
.	TRBV5-1	CASSDGGGQETQYF
TRBD1	TRBV19	CASSIGDRDGSPLHF
.	TRBV5-4	CASSVGFEGWSYGYTF
.	TRBV2	CASSVAASSYEQYF
TRBD1	TRBV9	CASSVARTGLPHSRVKAKNIQYF